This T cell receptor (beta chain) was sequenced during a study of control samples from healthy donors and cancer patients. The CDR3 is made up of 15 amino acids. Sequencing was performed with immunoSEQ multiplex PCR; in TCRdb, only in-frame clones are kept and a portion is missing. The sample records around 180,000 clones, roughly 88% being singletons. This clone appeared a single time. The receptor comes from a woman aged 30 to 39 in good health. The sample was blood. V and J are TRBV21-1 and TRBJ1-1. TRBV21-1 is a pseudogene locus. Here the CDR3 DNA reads TGTGCCAGCCGCGAAGGGGGGGTCATGAACACTGAAGCTTTCTTT. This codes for CASREGGVMNTEAFF.